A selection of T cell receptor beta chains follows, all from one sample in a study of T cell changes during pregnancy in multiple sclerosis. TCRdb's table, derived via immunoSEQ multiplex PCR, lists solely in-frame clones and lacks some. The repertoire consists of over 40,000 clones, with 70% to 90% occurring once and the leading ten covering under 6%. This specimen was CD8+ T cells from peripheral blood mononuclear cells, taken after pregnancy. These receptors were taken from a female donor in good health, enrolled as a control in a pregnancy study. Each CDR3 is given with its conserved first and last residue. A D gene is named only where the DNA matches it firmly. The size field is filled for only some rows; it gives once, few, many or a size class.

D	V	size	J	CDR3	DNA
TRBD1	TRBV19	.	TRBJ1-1	CASSIETGLSNLFHTEAFF	TGTGCCAGTAGTATAGAGACAGGGTTATCCAACCTCTTCCACACTGAAGCTTTCTTT
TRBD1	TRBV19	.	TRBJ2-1	CASSILPGQGKDNEQFF	TGTGCCAGTAGTATCCTCCCGGGACAGGGGAAGGATAATGAGCAGTTCTTC
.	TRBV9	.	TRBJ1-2	CASSVGREGTNYGYTF	TGTGCCAGCAGCGTAGGGAGGGAGGGTACTAACTATGGCTACACCTTC
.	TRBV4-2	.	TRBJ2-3	CASSQLGAGASTDTQYF	TGTGCCAGCAGCCAGCTGGGGGCAGGCGCTAGCACAGATACGCAGTATTTT
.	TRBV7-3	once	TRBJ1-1	CASSLTGGAEAFF	TGTGCCAGCAGCTTAACAGGCGGGGCTGAAGCTTTCTTT
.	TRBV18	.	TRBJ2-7	CASSSPSSYEQYF	TGTGCCAGCTCATCCCCTAGTTCCTACGAGCAGTACTTC
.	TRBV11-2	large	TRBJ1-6	CASSGGFSSYNSPLHF	TGTGCCAGCAGCGGGGGGTTCAGCTCCTATAATTCACCCCTCCACTTT
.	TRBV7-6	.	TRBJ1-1	CASSPLGFQVEAFF	TGTGCCAGCAGCCCATTAGGCTTCCAGGTTGAAGCTTTCTTT
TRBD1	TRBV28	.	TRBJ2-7	CASSSTRTGATEEQYF	TGTGCCAGCAGTTCCACACGGACAGGGGCTACGGAGGAGCAGTACTTC
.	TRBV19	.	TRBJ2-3	CASQQGIGDTQYF	TGTGCCAGCCAACAGGGTATAGGAGATACGCAGTATTTT
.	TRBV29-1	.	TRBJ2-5	CSPSQAEETQYF	TGCAGCCCCTCCCAAGCCGAGGAGACCCAGTACTTC
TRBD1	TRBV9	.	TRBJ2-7	CASSARPDRGREQYF	TGTGCCAGCAGCGCCAGGCCAGACAGGGGACGCGAGCAGTACTTC
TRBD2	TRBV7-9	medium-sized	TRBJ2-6	CASSLEAAGEAGANVLTF	TGTGCCAGCAGCTTAGAGGCGGCGGGGGAGGCTGGGGCCAACGTCCTGACTTTC
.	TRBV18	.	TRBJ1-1	CASFSDRNTEAFF	TGTGCCAGCTTTTCGGACAGAAACACTGAAGCTTTCTTT
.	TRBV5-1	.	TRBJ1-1	CASSLAGEVGLEAFF	TGCGCCAGCAGCTTGGCCGGGGAGGTGGGCCTTGAAGCTTTCTTT
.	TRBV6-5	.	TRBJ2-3	CATTEGYETDTQYF	TGTGCCACCACGGAGGGTTACGAGACAGATACGCAGTATTTT
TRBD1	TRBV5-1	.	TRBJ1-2	CASSLEEGGQATDTF	TGCGCCAGCAGCTTGGAAGAGGGGGGACAGGCGACGGACACCTTC
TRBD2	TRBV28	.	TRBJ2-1	CASSPTSGGAVNEQFF	TGTGCCAGCAGTCCGACTAGCGGGGGGGCAGTCAATGAGCAGTTCTTC
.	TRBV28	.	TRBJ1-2	CASSLTFGFDTF	TGTGCCAGCAGTTTAACTTTCGGTTTCGACACCTTC
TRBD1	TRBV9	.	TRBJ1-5	CASLQGGNQPQHF	TGTGCCAGCCTACAGGGGGGCAATCAGCCCCAGCATTTT
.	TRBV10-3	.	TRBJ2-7	CAISPTGLDLEQYF	TGTGCCATCAGCCCCACGGGACTTGACCTCGAGCAGTACTTC
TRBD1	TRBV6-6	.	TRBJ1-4	CASSPGGEKLFF	TGTGCCAGCAGCCCAGGGGGCGAAAAACTGTTTTTT
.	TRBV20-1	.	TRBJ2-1	CSTGYNEQFF	TGCAGCACAGGCTACAATGAGCAGTTCTTC
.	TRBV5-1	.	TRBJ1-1	CASSLVQGEAFF	TGCGCCAGCAGCTTGGTCCAGGGTGAAGCTTTCTTT
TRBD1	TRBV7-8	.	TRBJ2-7	CASSLGPGGYEQYF	TGTGCCAGCAGCTTAGGACCAGGGGGCTACGAGCAGTACTTC
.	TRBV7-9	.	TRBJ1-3	CASSTGRDSGNTIYF	TGTGCCAGCAGCACCGGGAGAGACTCTGGAAACACCATATATTTT
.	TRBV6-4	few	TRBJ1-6	CASSDVPGSNSPLHF	TGTGCCAGCAGTGATGTGCCAGGGTCTAATTCACCCCTCCACTTT
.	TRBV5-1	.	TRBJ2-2	CASSLDRSLLTGELFF	TGCGCCAGCAGCTTGGACAGGTCGCTCTTAACCGGGGAGCTGTTTTTT
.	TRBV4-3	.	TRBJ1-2	CASSQDDWTARNYGYTF	TGCGCCAGCAGCCAAGATGATTGGACAGCTCGAAACTATGGCTACACCTTC
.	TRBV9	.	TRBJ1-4	CASSSAAAGPFLNEKLFF	TGTGCCAGCAGTTCTGCCGCGGCAGGGCCTTTCCTTAATGAAAAACTGTTTTTT
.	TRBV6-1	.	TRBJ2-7	CASSDTGLGEQYF	TGTGCCAGCAGTGATACCGGACTGGGAGAGCAGTACTTC
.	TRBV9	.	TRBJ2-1	CASGGVAEQFF	TGTGCCAGCGGAGGGGTTGCTGAGCAGTTCTTC
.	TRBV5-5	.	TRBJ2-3	CASSHYGGRTDTQYF	TGTGCCAGCAGTCATTACGGGGGGCGCACAGATACGCAGTATTTT
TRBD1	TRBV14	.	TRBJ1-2	CASSAADRDGNGYTF	TGTGCCAGCAGCGCCGCCGACAGGGATGGCAATGGCTACACCTTC
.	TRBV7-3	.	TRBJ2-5	CASSLTGATQETQYF	TGTGCCAGCAGCTTAACTGGGGCTACCCAAGAGACCCAGTACTTC
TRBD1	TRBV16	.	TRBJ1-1	CASSQSAGGYSEAFF	TGTGCCAGCAGCCAATCGGCAGGGGGCTACTCTGAAGCTTTCTTT
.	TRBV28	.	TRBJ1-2	CASRNIGDSEQIF	TGTGCCAGCAGAAATATTGGGGACTCCGAGCAGATATTC
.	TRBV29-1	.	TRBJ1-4	CSVDLGGGNEKLFF	TGCAGCGTTGATCTGGGAGGTGGGAATGAAAAACTGTTTTTT
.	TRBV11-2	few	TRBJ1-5	CASSPSSIQGDQPQHF	TGTGCCAGCAGCCCAAGCTCCATCCAAGGGGATCAGCCCCAGCATTTT
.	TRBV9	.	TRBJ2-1	CASSGYGGSSYNEQFF	TGTGCCAGCAGCGGGTACGGGGGAAGCTCCTACAATGAGCAGTTCTTC
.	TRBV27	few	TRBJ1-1	CASSLPQGSEAFF	TGTGCCAGCAGTTTACCCCAGGGGAGTGAAGCTTTCTTT
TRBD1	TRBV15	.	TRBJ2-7	CATSVGTESSYEQYF	TGTGCCACCAGCGTAGGGACAGAAAGCTCCTACGAGCAGTACTTC
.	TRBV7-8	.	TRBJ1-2	CASSLEGFYGYTF	TGTGCCAGCAGTCTAGAGGGTTTTTATGGCTACACCTTC
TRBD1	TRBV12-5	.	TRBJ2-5	CASGPDGTVQETQYF	TGTGCTAGTGGTCCTGACGGGACAGTACAAGAGACCCAGTACTTC
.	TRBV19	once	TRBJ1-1	CASRDGTLTEAFF	TGTGCCAGTAGGGACGGGACACTCACTGAAGCTTTCTTT
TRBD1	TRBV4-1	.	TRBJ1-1	CASSQEGGDPEAFF	TGCGCCAGCAGCCAAGAAGGGGGCGACCCTGAAGCTTTCTTT
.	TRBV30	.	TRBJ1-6	CAWSVDMDSPLHF	TGTGCCTGGAGTGTAGACATGGATTCACCCCTCCACTTT
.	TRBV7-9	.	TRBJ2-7	CASSPPAGHYEQYF	TGTGCCAGCAGCCCCCCCGCGGGCCACTACGAGCAGTACTTC
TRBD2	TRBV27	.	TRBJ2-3	CAIKPGLGTDTQYF	TGTGCCATTAAACCGGGACTAGGCACAGATACGCAGTATTTT
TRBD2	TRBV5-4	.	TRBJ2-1	CASSLGGGYNEQFF	TGTGCCAGCAGCTTGGGGGGGGGTTACAATGAGCAGTTCTTC
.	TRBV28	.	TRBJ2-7	CASSLGRDASYEQYF	TGTGCCAGCAGTTTAGGCAGGGATGCCTCCTACGAGCAGTACTTC
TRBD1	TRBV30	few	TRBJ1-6	CAWSVRRDRGGNSPLHF	TGTGCCTGGAGTGTGAGGAGGGACAGGGGCGGGAATTCACCCCTCCACTTT